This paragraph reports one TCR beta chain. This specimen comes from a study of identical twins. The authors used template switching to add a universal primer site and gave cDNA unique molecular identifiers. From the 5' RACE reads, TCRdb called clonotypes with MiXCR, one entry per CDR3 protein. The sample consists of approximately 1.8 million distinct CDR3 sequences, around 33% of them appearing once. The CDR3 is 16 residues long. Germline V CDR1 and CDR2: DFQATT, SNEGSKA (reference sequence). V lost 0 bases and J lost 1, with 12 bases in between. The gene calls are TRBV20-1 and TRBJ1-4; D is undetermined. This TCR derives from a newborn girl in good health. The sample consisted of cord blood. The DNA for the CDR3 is TGCAGTGCTAGAGATTTAAACGGCGGAACTAATGAAAAACTGTTTTTT. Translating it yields CSARDLNGGTNEKLFF.